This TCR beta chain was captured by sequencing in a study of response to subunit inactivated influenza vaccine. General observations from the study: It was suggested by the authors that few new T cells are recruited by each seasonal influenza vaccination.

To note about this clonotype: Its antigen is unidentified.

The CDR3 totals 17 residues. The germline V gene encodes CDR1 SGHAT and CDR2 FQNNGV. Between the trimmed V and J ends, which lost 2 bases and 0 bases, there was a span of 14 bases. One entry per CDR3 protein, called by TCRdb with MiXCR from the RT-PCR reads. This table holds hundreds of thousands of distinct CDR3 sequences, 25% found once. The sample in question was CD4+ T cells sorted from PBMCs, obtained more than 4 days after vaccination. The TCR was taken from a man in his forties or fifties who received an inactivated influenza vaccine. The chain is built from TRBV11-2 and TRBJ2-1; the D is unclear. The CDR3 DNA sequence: TGTGCCAGCAGCTTAAATCCCCCACGAGGCTCCTACAATGAGCAGTTCTTC. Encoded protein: CASSLNPPRGSYNEQFF.